The 19 T cell receptor beta chains reported below all come from one sample, sequenced in a study of blood T cell repertoires in COVID-19. TCRdb's table, derived via immunoSEQ multiplex PCR, lists solely in-frame clones and lacks some. This sample has 450,000 to 500,000 clones, with roughly nine tenths found just once. The specimen was PBMCs or T cells enriched from blood (not recorded which). The receptors here all came from a woman in her sixties who had recovered from COVID-19.

The chain carries TRBV5-6 and TRBJ1-1; the D gene is possibly TRBD1 (5 bases). Trimming removed 4 bases at V and 8 bases at J, with 12 bases between. The CDR3 has 12 residues. Germline V gives CDR1 SGHDT, CDR2 YYEEEE. CDR3: CASSAGTLEAFF. CDR3 nucleotides: TGTGCCAGCAGCGCCGGGACTCTCGAAGCTTTCTTT.

The sample holds one count of this clone. This chain joins TRBV10-3 and TRBJ1-1; tentative D call: TRBD1 (6 bases). The CDR3 has 13 amino acids. V lost 6 bases and J lost 4, with 12 bases in between. The germline CDR1 and CDR2 sequences are ENHRY and SYGVKD. The CDR3 coding sequence is TGTGCCATCAGAGGACAGCCGACCACTGAAGCTTTCTTT. Protein sequence: CAIRGQPTTEAFF.

The rearrangement uses TRBV24-1 and TRBJ1-1; no reliable D call. V lost 4 bases and J 0 bases, leaving 23 bases between the germline ends. The CDR3 has 19 residues. Germline CDR1 KGHDR, CDR2 SFDVKD. CDR3 sequence reads: CATSDRGLTETPMNTEAFF. CDR3 nucleotide sequence: TGTGCCACCAGTGACCGAGGGCTTACAGAGACCCCCATGAACACTGAAGCTTTCTTT.

The J gene is TRBJ1-5, the V gene TRBV29-1, with no clear D. With 1 base removed from V and 2 bases from J, the gap between germline ends came to 6 bases. The CDR3 covers 13 residues. In germline, CDR1 is SQVTM, CDR2 ANQGSEA. CDR3 in DNA: TGCAGCGTTGAAGGCGGGGGCAATCAGCCCCAGCATTTT. Its protein product is CSVEGGGNQPQHF.

As to this clone: Within the sample, other DNA sequences also encode this same CDR3. The genes are TRBV19 and TRBJ1-2, with a weak D call TRBD1 (5 bases). Trimming shortened V by 1 base and J by 5 bases, and 8 bases separated the two germline ends. The CDR3 is 13 residues long. Germline CDR1 LNHDA, CDR2 SQIVND (reference sequence). The chain's CDR3 is CASSIAGGYGYTF. In DNA, the CDR3 is TGTGCCAGTAGTATAGCCGGGGGGTATGGCTACACCTTC.

The chain has TRBV2 and TRBJ2-1; no clear D gene. Germline V gene lookup returns CDR1 SNHLY and CDR2 FYNNEI. The germline V and J ends were trimmed by 1 base and 5 bases, with 6 bases remaining between them. The CDR3 extends over 13 amino acids. CDR3 bases: TGTGCCAGCAGTGAAGGGCTCAACAATGAGCAGTTCTTC. Its protein is CASSEGLNNEQFF.

The genes are TRBV5-1 and TRBJ2-6; 11 positions agree with TRBD1. Trimming at V came to 3 bases and at J to 3 bases, leaving 5 bases not matched to a gene. From germline, CDR1 is SGHRS and CDR2 YFSETQ. The CDR3 totals 17 residues. The DNA of the CDR3 is TGCGCCAGCAGCTCAGGGACAGGGGGAAGTGGGGCCAACGTCCTGACTTTC. The encoded protein is CASSSGTGGSGANVLTF.

The V gene is TRBV9, the J gene TRBJ2-5; 9 bases fit TRBD1. V shed 4 bases, J shed 5 bases, and the junction held 9 bases outside the gene matches. This CDR3 has 15 amino acids. From germline, CDR1 is SGDLS and CDR2 YYNGEE. Here the CDR3 reads CASSNTGGAGETQYF. The DNA of the CDR3 is TGTGCCAGCAGCAACACAGGGGGCGCCGGGGAGACCCAGTACTTC.

This chain links TRBV28 with TRBJ2-7; 7 bases line up with TRBD2. Germline CDR1 and CDR2: MDHEN and SYDVKM. V lost 4 bases and J lost 3; bases outside the gene matches: 9. The CDR3 extends over 15 amino acids. CDR3 DNA sequence: TGTGCCAGCAGTTCAAGCGGGGCAGGGAACTACGAGCAGTACGTC. Translation: CASSSSGAGNYEQYV.

This clone was seen a few times. The gene calls are TRBV4-1 and TRBJ1-2, with a tentative D call TRBD1 (5 bases). Deletions cut 0 bases from V and 4 bases from J, with 21 bases between. The germline V gene encodes CDR1 MGHRA and CDR2 YSYEKL. This CDR3 spans 18 amino acids. CDR3 protein: CASSQDWQWQGKIYGYTF. CDR3 sequence (DNA): TGCGCCAGCAGCCAAGATTGGCAGTGGCAGGGTAAAATCTATGGCTACACCTTC.

The chain recombines TRBV6-5 with TRBJ1-5, with D possibly being TRBD1 (5 bases). Germline CDR1 and CDR2: MNHEY and SVGAGI. V lost 5 bases and J 4 bases, leaving 15 bases between the germline ends. The CDR3 contains 15 residues. CDR3: CASSRQGIPNQPQHF. The CDR3, as DNA: TGTGCCAGCAGTCGCCAGGGTATCCCGAATCAGCCCCAGCATTTT.

The count of this clone is one. The V call is TRBV12-5, the J call TRBJ1-3; D gene unclear. In germline, CDR1 is LGHNT, CDR2 FRNRAP. This CDR3 spans 14 amino acids. Trimming cost V 3 bases and J 0 bases, with 6 bases left between them. CDR3 in DNA: TGTGCTAGTGGTTTTGTGGCCTCTGGAAACACCATATATTTT. Translation: CASGFVASGNTIYF.

The chain combines TRBV19 with TRBJ2-5; D not certain. The germline V and J ends were trimmed by 4 bases and 3 bases, with 12 bases remaining between them. The CDR3 loop spans 14 amino acids. CDR1 and CDR2 (germline): LNHDA, SQIVND (reference sequence). The CDR3 is CASSTRQNEETQYF. Written as DNA, the CDR3 is TGTGCCAGTAGTACCCGACAAAACGAAGAGACCCAGTACTTC.

The rearrangement joins TRBV6-5 to TRBJ1-1; possible D gene TRBD1, 6 bases. The CDR3 sequence is 13 residues long. The V and J ends lost 1 base and 8 bases respectively, with 11 bases between them. From germline, CDR1 is MNHEY and CDR2 SVGAGI. CDR3 protein: CASSYFLRGEAFF. For the CDR3, the DNA is TGTGCCAGCAGTTACTTCCTCAGGGGAGAAGCTTTCTTT.

The gene calls are TRBV6-5 and TRBJ2-3, with 10 bases matching TRBD2. Losses at the gene ends were 6 bases for V and 4 bases for J; bases not matched to a gene: 7. Germline CDR1 and CDR2: MNHEY and SVGAGI. The CDR3 sequence is 15 residues long. The CDR3 coding sequence is TGTGCCAGCAGAACCGCTAGCGGGGGCGCAGATACGCAGTATTTT. Its protein is CASRTASGGADTQYF.

The chain has TRBV13 and TRBJ2-7; a possible D gene is TRBD1 (5 bases). V shed 0 bases and J shed 1 base, with 7 bases lying between them. The CDR3 spans 14 residues. The germline CDR1 and CDR2 sequences are PRHDT and FYEKMQ (reference sequence). CDR3 in DNA: TGTGCCAGCAGCTTAGGCCGACAGTCCTACGAGCAGTACGTC. This gives the protein CASSLGRQSYEQYV.

V and J are TRBV28 and TRBJ1-3; TRBD1 matches at 9 bases. The CDR3 length is 16 residues. Trimming removed 4 bases from V and 0 bases from J; junction bases left unmatched: 4. CDR1 is MDHEN and CDR2 is SYDVKM in the germline V gene. In DNA, the CDR3 is TGTGCCAGCAGTTCCCTGGGACAGGGCTCTGGAAACACCATATATTTT. Residues: CASSSLGQGSGNTIYF.

V usage is TRBV19 and J usage is TRBJ2-7; possible D gene TRBD1, 5 bases. The germline gives CDR1 LNHDA, CDR2 SQIVND (reference sequence). Deletions cut 4 bases from V and 2 bases from J, with 9 bases between. The CDR3 length is 13 residues. CDR3 sequence reads: CASSTGPPYEQYF. DNA of the CDR3: TGTGCCAGTAGTACAGGGCCCCCCTACGAGCAGTACTTC.

The chain employs TRBV4-1 and TRBJ2-3, with 10 bases aligning to TRBD2. In germline, CDR1 is MGHRA, CDR2 YSYEKL. This CDR3 is built from 16 residues. V was pared by 6 bases and J by 2 bases, with 8 bases of the junction left unmatched. The CDR3 sequence is CASSQIAGGPTDTQYF. In DNA, the CDR3 is TGCGCCAGCAGTCAAATAGCGGGGGGCCCCACAGATACGCAGTATTTT.